The clone carrying this TCR beta chain ranks as medium-sized (0.01 to 0.1%). What it binds is unknown. These data are taken from a study of spatial heterogeneity in lung cancer. Overall study context: Detection of beta-chain sequences consistently exceeded that of alpha-chain sequences.

The study, taken as a whole, reports: Tumor mutation count correlated with how many alpha and beta TCRs expanded intratumorally.

This sample's time point: sample taken at primary tumor resection. Samples were obtained from 70 or so donors, all untreated early-stage non-small cell lung cancer patients. A single record per CDR3 protein comes from TCRdb applying MiXCR to the 5' RACE reads. The table lists 6,500 to 7,500 distinct CDR3 sequences, 6% to 9% of them singletons. The CDR3 runs 12 residues. Germline lookup yields CDR1 MNHNS and CDR2 SASEGT. Trimming removed 3 bases at V and 5 bases at J, with 7 bases between. The chain uses TRBV6-1 and TRBJ1-1, with no clear D. The TCR originated in a male donor with early-stage non-small cell lung cancer. The sample in question was lung tumor tissue, obtained at surgery. CDR3 protein: CASSDVGTEAFF. The CDR3 bases are TGTGCCAGCAGTGATGTGGGGACTGAAGCTTTCTTT.